This section outlines one T cell receptor (beta chain) sequence together with its context. Libraries were prepared by immunoSEQ multiplex PCR; TCRdb keeps only in-frame clonotypes and omits some of them. The sample has about 150,000 clones, 83% seen once; the top ten hold around 10%. Patients of the Seattle cohort, enrolled during active infection, were followed longitudinally. V shed 1 base and J shed 6 bases, with 13 bases lying between them. This CDR3 comprises 15 residues. Germline V lookup: CDR1 SGHTA, CDR2 FQGNSA. The data stem from a study of blood T cell repertoires in COVID-19. Study-wide background: Sample material is recorded as cDNA or gDNA derived from T cells, B-cell-depleted T cells, or PBMCs.

This sequence originates from a woman aged 55-70 years with COVID-19, enrolled during active disease. Sequencing was performed on peripheral blood. The chain has TRBV7-2 and TRBJ1-5; D is ambiguous. The CDR3 nucleotides are TGTGCCAGCAGCTTAGGGTTCGGGGTGCGTCAGCCCCAGCATTTT. This translates into CASSLGFGVRQPQHF. The full variable domain, with the rest looked up from reference TRBV7-2 and TRBJ1-5, is GAGVSQSPSNKVTEKGKDVELRCDPISGHTALYWYRQSLGQGLEFLIYFQGNSAPDKSGLPSDRFSAERTGGSVSTLTIQRTQQEDSAVYLCASSLGFGVRQPQHFGDGTRLSIL.